The 21 T cell receptor beta chains in this list originate from one sample, sequenced in a study of cytomegalovirus exposure and HLA in healthy donors. The study ran its PCR with 60 Vbeta and 13 Jbeta primers. This table comes from immunoSEQ multiplex PCR, and its TCRdb copy is limited to in-frame clones, with some not included. The sample consists of 150,000 to 200,000 clones, roughly 80% of them appearing once. Material: PBMCs. The receptor source for this set is a man aged 45-65 years in good health and CMV-seronegative.

V gene TRBV5-4 combines with J gene TRBJ1-2; 10 bases match TRBD1. J was trimmed by 8 bases and V by 4 bases; bases with no gene match: 11. Looked up from germline, CDR1 is SGHNT and CDR2 is YYREEE (reference sequence). The CDR3 is made up of 15 amino acids. The CDR3 region has the DNA TGTGCCAGCAGCCCCCGGGACAGGGGAGGAGGGGGCTACACCTTC. It codes for CASSPRDRGGGGYTF.

The rearrangement links TRBV5-1 to TRBJ1-4; possibly TRBD1 for D (5 bases). Germline V gene lookup returns CDR1 SGHRS and CDR2 YFSETQ. This CDR3 is 16 amino acids long. V lost 3 bases and J 1 base, leaving 13 bases between the germline ends. Here the CDR3 reads CASSYPLGGTNEKLFF. The CDR3 DNA reads TGCGCCAGCAGCTACCCGCTGGGGGGAACTAATGAAAAACTGTTTTTT.

This chain uses TRBV9 with TRBJ2-1; 10 bases are a match to TRBD1. This CDR3 is 15 amino acids long. Germline assignment: CDR1 SGDLS and CDR2 YYNGEE. The trim removed 4 bases at V and 2 bases at J, leaving 3 bases unmatched. DNA of the CDR3: TGTGCCAGCAGCACCGGGACAGGGGCCTACAATGAGCAGTTCTTC. This translates into CASSTGTGAYNEQFF.

The rearrangement uses TRBV2 and TRBJ1-5, with D maybe TRBD1 (5 bases). The CDR3 extends over 17 amino acids. Germline loops: CDR1 SNHLY, CDR2 FYNNEI. The germline V and J ends were trimmed by 4 bases and 4 bases, with 20 bases remaining between them. The CDR3: CASSAPTPGGSNQPQHF. CDR3 coding DNA: TGTGCCAGCAGTGCCCCCACCCCCGGGGGTTCGAATCAGCCCCAGCATTTT.

This rearrangement joins TRBV29-1 to TRBJ1-1; D is possibly TRBD1 (5 bases). The CDR3 runs to 15 residues. The germline gives CDR1 SQVTM, CDR2 ANQGSEA. V lost 1 base and J lost 2, with 14 bases in between. CDR3 loop: CSVEVWGGENTEAFF. The CDR3 DNA sequence: TGCAGCGTTGAAGTGTGGGGGGGGGAAAACACTGAAGCTTTCTTT.

As DNA, the CDR3 is TGTGCCAGCAGCTACAGGACCCTCAAGGGGCTCTCTGGGGCCAACGTCCTGACTTTC. Protein product: CASSYRTLKGLSGANVLTF. The V and J genes are TRBV7-8 and TRBJ2-6, with D tentatively TRBD1 (5 bases). CDR1 and CDR2 from the germline V gene are SGHVS and FQNEAQ. Deletions cut 4 bases from V and 0 bases from J, with 19 bases between. This CDR3 is 19 amino acids long. The entire variable domain, with the rest obtained from reference TRBV7-8 and TRBJ2-6, is as follows: GAGVSQSPRYKVAKRGQDVALRCDPISGHVSLFWYQQALGQGPEFLTYFQNEAQLDKSGLPSDRFFAERPEGSVSTLKIQRTQQEDSAVYLCASSYRTLKGLSGANVLTFGAGSRLTVL.

The CDR3 loop is CASSRNRAGANVLTF. Here the CDR3 DNA reads TGTGCCAGCAGTCGAAACAGGGCTGGGGCCAACGTCCTGACTTTC. The V call is TRBV7-8, the J call TRBJ2-6; maybe TRBD1 (6 bases). From germline, CDR1 is SGHVS and CDR2 FQNEAQ. The germline V and J ends were trimmed by 6 bases and 2 bases, with 11 bases remaining between them. The CDR3 sequence is 15 residues long.

The rearrangement links TRBV7-3 to TRBJ2-1; perhaps TRBD1 as D (6 bases). The CDR3 runs 15 residues. Per germline, CDR1 SGHTA and CDR2 FQGTGA. Trimming left V 5 bases short and J 6 bases short, with 17 bases between. CDR3 residues: CASSATGTNPNEQFF. The CDR3 nucleotides are TGTGCCAGCAGCGCAACCGGGACAAACCCCAATGAGCAGTTCTTC.

The chain carries TRBV7-2 and TRBJ2-2; 8 positions match TRBD2. The CDR3 sequence is 16 residues long. V trimming: 2 bases; J trimming: 5 bases; junction bases outside the gene matches: 7. Per germline, CDR1 SGHTA and CDR2 FQGNSA. The CDR3 protein is CASSLFASGSTGELFF. The DNA for the CDR3 is TGTGCCAGCAGCTTATTTGCCAGCGGGAGTACCGGGGAGCTGTTTTTT. The full variable domain, in which reference TRBV7-2 and TRBJ2-2 provide the parts outside the CDR3, is GAGVSQSPSNKVTEKGKDVELRCDPISGHTALYWYRQSLGQGLEFLIYFQGNSAPDKSGLPSDRFSAERTGGSVSTLTIQRTQQEDSAVYLCASSLFASGSTGELFFGEGSRLTVL.

This sequence joins TRBV7-9 and TRBJ2-5; 8 bases are a match to TRBD2. The CDR3 spans 16 residues. CDR1 SEHNR and CDR2 FQNEAQ come from the germline V gene (reference sequence). Trimming took 6 bases from V and 5 from J; bases not matched to a gene: 14. CDR3 DNA sequence: TGTGCCAGCAGTCCCGGGGGGGCCAATCTGTATGAGACCCAGTACTTC. Protein product: CASSPGGANLYETQYF. Based on the CDR3 plus reference TRBV7-9 and TRBJ2-5, the full variable domain is DTGVSQNPRHKITKRGQNVTFRCDPISEHNRLYWYRQTLGQGPEFLTYFQNEAQLEKSRLLSDRFSAERPKGSFSTLEIQRTEQGDSAMYLCASSPGGANLYETQYFGPGTRLLVL.

This clone turned up a few times. This chain connects TRBV7-9 to TRBJ1-4; 7 bases align to TRBD1. Germline CDR1 reads SEHNR; CDR2 reads FQNEAQ (reference sequence). The CDR3 totals 15 residues. V trimming: 0 bases; J trimming: 5 bases; junction bases outside the gene matches: 3. The CDR3 here is CASSLALGQNEKLFF. The CDR3 nucleotides read TGTGCCAGCAGCTTAGCCTTGGGACAGAATGAAAAACTGTTTTTT. The whole variable domain, remainder taken from reference TRBV7-9 and TRBJ1-4, is DTGVSQNPRHKITKRGQNVTFRCDPISEHNRLYWYRQTLGQGPEFLTYFQNEAQLEKSRLLSDRFSAERPKGSFSTLEIQRTEQGDSAMYLCASSLALGQNEKLFFGSGTQLSVL.

The chain carries TRBV7-8 and TRBJ2-7; 8 bases fit TRBD1. J lost 9 bases, V lost 5 bases, and 21 bases had no gene match. The CDR3 loop spans 17 amino acids. The V gene's germline CDR1 is SGHVS and CDR2 FQNEAQ. The DNA for the CDR3 is TGTGCCAGCAGCCGGCGAGAGGGGACAGGCCCAGTCTGGGGGCAGTACTTC. Amino acid sequence: CASSRREGTGPVWGQYF.

V and J are TRBV19 and TRBJ1-1; 9 nucleotides agree with TRBD1. Germline V gene sequence: CDR1 LNHDA, CDR2 SQIVND (reference sequence). The ends lost 6 bases at V and 2 bases at J; junction bases unmatched: 4. The CDR3 contains 14 residues. The CDR3 nucleotides read TGTGCCAGTAGCCCGGGACAGGGCAACACTGAAGCTTTCTTT. It is translated as CASSPGQGNTEAFF. The whole variable domain, filled in from reference TRBV19 and TRBJ1-1, reads DGGITQSPKYLFRKEGQNVTLSCEQNLNHDAMYWYRQDPGQGLRLIYYSQIVNDFQKGDIAEGYSVSREKKESFPLTVTSAQKNPTAFYLCASSPGQGNTEAFFGQGTRLTVV.

The V gene is TRBV29-1, the J gene TRBJ2-7; TRBD1 agrees at 10 bases. V was clipped by 7 bases and J by 6 bases; unmatched bases: 9. The germline V gene encodes CDR1 SQVTM and CDR2 ANQGSEA. The CDR3 length is 13 residues. CDR3 DNA sequence: TGCAGCGCAAAACCGACAGGGGGCGGCGAGCAGTACTTC. Protein: CSAKPTGGGEQYF.

This clone was found a few times. This chain links TRBV28 with TRBJ1-1; D ambiguous. CDR3 length: 14 residues. The ends were cut back, 3 bases at V and 5 bases at J, with 13 bases in the middle. Germline V gene sequence: CDR1 MDHEN, CDR2 SYDVKM. The CDR3 loop is CASSFYEAGTEAFF. In nucleotides, the CDR3 is TGTGCCAGCAGTTTTTATGAGGCGGGGACTGAAGCTTTCTTT.

V gene TRBV9 combines with J gene TRBJ2-7; TRBD1 matches at 8 bases. Germline CDR1 is SGDLS and CDR2 is YYNGEE. V lost 3 bases and J lost 7; bases outside the gene matches: 9. The CDR3 is made up of 14 amino acids. The CDR3 nucleotides are TGTGCCAGCAGCGCGGGGGACAGGTCGAGGGAGCAGTACTTC. Amino acids: CASSAGDRSREQYF.

The chain has TRBV2 and TRBJ1-4, with 7 bases identical to TRBD1. CDR3 length: 15 amino acids. CDR1 and CDR2 from the germline V gene are SNHLY and FYNNEI. J was trimmed by 0 bases and V by 7 bases; bases with no gene match: 5. The CDR3: CASTNRGSTNEKLFF. DNA of the CDR3: TGTGCCAGCACCAACAGGGGCTCAACTAATGAAAAACTGTTTTTT.

The chain has TRBV5-4 and TRBJ1-4, with TRBD1 identical over 8 bases. V was pared by 4 bases and J by 7 bases, with 6 bases of the junction left unmatched. The germline gives CDR1 SGHNT, CDR2 YYREEE (reference sequence). The length of the CDR3 is 14 residues. This CDR3 reads CASSRTGGGEKLFF. The CDR3 DNA follows: TGTGCCAGCAGCCGAACAGGGGGGGGTGAAAAACTGTTTTTT.

DNA for the CDR3: TGTGCCAGCAGTGGGCGGGACGAGGGACAGACCCCCTCCGGGCAGTACTTC. Translation: CASSGRDEGQTPSGQYF. The J gene is TRBJ2-5, the V gene TRBV6-4; TRBD1 is a possible D gene (7 bases). The CDR3 length is 17 residues. V lost 4 bases, J lost 11 bases, and 29 bases lay in between. Germline V gene lookup returns CDR1 MRHNA and CDR2 SNTAGT.

This clone has more than one count but fewer than ten. DNA of the CDR3: TGTGCCAGCAGTTACGGGAGGGGGAGGAACACTGAAGCTTTCTTT. Its protein is CASSYGRGRNTEAFF. The rearrangement links TRBV6-5 to TRBJ1-1; a weak D match, TRBD1 (6 bases). This CDR3 contains 15 residues. Deletions cut 2 bases from V and 1 base from J, with 11 bases between. Germline CDR1 is MNHEY and CDR2 is SVGAGI.

This clone occurred once. The V and J genes are TRBV19 and TRBJ1-3; tentatively, D is TRBD1 (5 bases). Germline lookup yields CDR1 LNHDA and CDR2 SQIVND (reference sequence). The CDR3 loop spans 15 amino acids. Trimming removed 3 bases at V and 2 bases at J, with 11 bases between. The DNA for the CDR3 is TGTGCCAGTAGTATCCTCGGGGGGGCTGGAAACACCATATATTTT. Protein product: CASSILGGAGNTIYF. Looking up the rest from reference TRBV19 and TRBJ1-3 gives the full variable domain: DGGITQSPKYLFRKEGQNVTLSCEQNLNHDAMYWYRQDPGQGLRLIYYSQIVNDFQKGDIAEGYSVSREKKESFPLTVTSAQKNPTAFYLCASSILGGAGNTIYFGEGSWLTVV.